These 15 T cell receptor beta chains came from one sample sequenced in a study of cytomegalovirus exposure and HLA in healthy donors. The primer mix had 60 Vbeta and 13 Jbeta primers. Clones were read by immunoSEQ multiplex PCR, and TCRdb kept only the in-frame ones, dropping some. The sample gives about 82,000 clones, around three fifths of which show up once; about 15% is in the top ten. Sequencing was carried out using PBMCs. Receptors originate from a woman aged 40 to 49 in good health and CMV-seropositive.

This chain links TRBV27 with TRBJ2-7; D ambiguous. This CDR3 region has 15 residues. Germline-derived CDR1 and CDR2 are MNHEY and SMNVEV (reference sequence). The ends were cut back, 0 bases at V and 0 bases at J, with 9 bases in the middle. The CDR3 reads CASSLSIWASYEQYF. The DNA for the CDR3 is TGTGCCAGCAGTTTATCGATATGGGCCTCCTACGAGCAGTACTTC.

The chain joins TRBV20-1 to TRBJ1-2, with TRBD1 identical over 8 bases. V trimming: 6 bases; J trimming: 7 bases; junction bases outside the gene matches: 4. From germline, CDR1 is DFQATT and CDR2 SNEGSKA (reference sequence). There are 11 residues in the CDR3. The CDR3 nucleotides read TGCAGTGCAACTACAGGGGGTGGCTACACCTTC. Protein sequence: CSATTGGGYTF.

The rearrangement links TRBV11-2 to TRBJ2-3; D uncertain. The length of the CDR3 is 16 residues. Deletions cut 2 bases from V and 0 bases from J, with 12 bases between. Germline loops: CDR1 SGHAT, CDR2 FQNNGV. CDR3 in amino acids: CASSLLGSPSTDTQYF. CDR3 in DNA: TGTGCCAGCAGCTTACTGGGCAGTCCTAGCACAGATACGCAGTATTTT.

This clone was counted only a few times. V is TRBV28 and J is TRBJ1-2; D perhaps matches TRBD1 (6 bases). The CDR3 consists of 16 residues. The V end was cut by 1 base, the J end by 2 bases, with 14 bases between. CDR1 and CDR2 from the germline V gene are MDHEN and SYDVKM. CDR3 amino acids: CASSLLFRQENYGYTF. Written as DNA, the CDR3 is TGTGCCAGCAGTTTATTGTTTCGACAGGAAAACTATGGCTACACCTTC.

This chain connects TRBV28 to TRBJ1-2; no firm D call. This CDR3 is 16 amino acids long. CDR1 MDHEN and CDR2 SYDVKM come from the germline V gene. Trimming shortened V by 2 bases and J by 1 base, and 14 bases separated the two germline ends. The CDR3 DNA reads TGTGCCAGCAGTTTACTCGGACGGGGAATTAACTATGGCTACACCTTC. As protein: CASSLLGRGINYGYTF.

The chain employs TRBV18 and TRBJ2-7; perhaps TRBD1 as D (5 bases). Germline values: CDR1 KGHSH, CDR2 LQKENI. V was clipped by 5 bases and J by 3 bases, with 8 bases between them. The CDR3 length is 12 residues. CDR3 nucleotides: TGTGCCAGCTCATTTACAGGCTACGAGCAGTACTTC. Translating gives CASSFTGYEQYF.

The CDR3 DNA follows: TGCGCCAGCAGCTCGCCGGGACAGAGGGGTCGTTTCCCTAACTATGGCTACACCTTC. It translates to CASSSPGQRGRFPNYGYTF. J is TRBJ1-2 and V is TRBV5-1; 7 bases map to TRBD1. Germline lookup yields CDR1 SGHRS and CDR2 YFSETQ. V trimming: 3 bases; J trimming: 0 bases; junction bases outside the gene matches: 17. This CDR3 is built from 19 residues.

The V and J genes are TRBV7-9 and TRBJ1-1; no clear D gene. CDR3 length: 15 residues. The germline CDR1 and CDR2 sequences are SEHNR and FQNEAQ (reference sequence). Trimming pared 4 bases from V and 5 bases from J, leaving 17 bases between. This chain's CDR3 is CASSYRLPRETEAFF. The CDR3 DNA is TGTGCCAGCAGCTATAGACTGCCCCGGGAGACTGAAGCTTTCTTT.

The chain is built from TRBV6-1 and TRBJ1-5, with 7 bases fitting TRBD1. The CDR3 is made up of 15 amino acids. Germline CDR1 MNHNS, CDR2 SASEGT. The trim removed 6 bases at V and 7 bases at J, leaving 12 bases unmatched. The chain's CDR3 is CASSLNEGASQPQHF. DNA for the CDR3: TGTGCCAGCAGCCTAAACGAGGGGGCATCCCAGCCCCAGCATTTT.

The rearrangement links TRBV28 to TRBJ1-1, with 9 bases identical to TRBD1. The trim removed 0 bases at V and 3 bases at J, leaving 2 bases unmatched. Germline CDR1 reads MDHEN; CDR2 reads SYDVKM. The CDR3 loop spans 15 amino acids. CDR3 coding DNA: TGTGCCAGCAGTTTATGGGGGACAGGGTACACTGAAGCTTTCTTT. This encodes CASSLWGTGYTEAFF.

The chain employs TRBV2 and TRBJ2-3, with TRBD2 matching over 11 bases. The CDR3 has 16 residues. The ends lost 3 bases at V and 4 bases at J; junction bases unmatched: 6. Germline lookup yields CDR1 SNHLY and CDR2 FYNNEI. DNA for the CDR3: TGTGCCAGCAGTGAGGTGCTAGCGGGAGGAGCAGATACGCAGTATTTT. Translating it yields CASSEVLAGGADTQYF. Full variable domain (rest looked up from reference TRBV2 and TRBJ2-3): EPEVTQTPSHQVTQMGQEVILRCVPISNHLYFYWYRQILGQKVEFLVSFYNNEISEKSEIFDDQFSVERPDGSNFTLKIRSTKLEDSAMYFCASSEVLAGGADTQYFGPGTRLTVL.

This clone was recorded once. The chain joins TRBV19 to TRBJ1-6, with a possible D match to TRBD1 (5 bases). This CDR3 has 15 residues. Trimming removed 4 bases from V and 5 bases from J, with 12 bases in between. Germline CDR1 and CDR2: LNHDA and SQIVND (reference sequence). The CDR3 region has the DNA TGTGCCAGTAGTACCGGACATATGGATAATTCACCCCTCCACTTT. It yields the protein CASSTGHMDNSPLHF.

The chain carries TRBV27 and TRBJ2-7; TRBD1 might be the D (6 bases). In germline, CDR1 is MNHEY, CDR2 SMNVEV (reference sequence). Trimming shortened V by 5 bases and J by 3 bases, and 17 bases separated the two germline ends. The CDR3 spans 15 residues. CDR3 sequence reads: CASSARDTSDYEQYF. The CDR3, as DNA: TGTGCCAGCAGTGCACGGGACACGTCGGACTACGAGCAGTACTTC.

This chain connects TRBV10-3 to TRBJ2-7; TRBD1 matches at 7 bases. The CDR3 is 12 amino acids. Germline V gene sequence: CDR1 ENHRY, CDR2 SYGVKD. After removal of 5 bases from V and 7 bases from J, the junction contained 5 bases not matched to a gene. CDR3: CAISSDRDEQYF. In nucleotides, the CDR3 is TGTGCCATCAGTTCCGACAGGGATGAGCAGTACTTC.

The chain carries TRBV4-3 and TRBJ2-7; 7 bases are shared with TRBD1. CDR1 is LGHNA and CDR2 is YSLEER in the germline V gene. The CDR3 is made up of 15 amino acids. V lost 6 bases to trimming and J lost 0 bases; unmatched junction nucleotides: 8. The CDR3 region is CASSLQRTGSYEQYF. The CDR3 nucleotides read TGCGCCAGCAGTCTCCAAAGGACAGGCTCCTACGAGCAGTACTTC.